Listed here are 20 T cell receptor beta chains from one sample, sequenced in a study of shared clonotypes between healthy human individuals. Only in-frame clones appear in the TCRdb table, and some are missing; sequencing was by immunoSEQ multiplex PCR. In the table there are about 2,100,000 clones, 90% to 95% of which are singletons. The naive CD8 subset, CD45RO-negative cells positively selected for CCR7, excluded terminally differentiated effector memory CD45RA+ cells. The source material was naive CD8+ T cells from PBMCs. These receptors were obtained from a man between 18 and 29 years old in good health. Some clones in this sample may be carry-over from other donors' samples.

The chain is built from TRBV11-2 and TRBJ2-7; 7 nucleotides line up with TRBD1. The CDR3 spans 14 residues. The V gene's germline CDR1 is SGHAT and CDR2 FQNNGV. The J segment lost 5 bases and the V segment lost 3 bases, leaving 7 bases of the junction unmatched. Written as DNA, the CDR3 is TGTGCCAGCAGCTTTTCAGGGGGTCTTGACGAGCAGTACTTC. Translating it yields CASSFSGGLDEQYF. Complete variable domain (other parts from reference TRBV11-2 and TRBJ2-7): EAGVAQSPRYKIIEKRQSVAFWCNPISGHATLYWYQQILGQGPKLLIQFQNNGVVDDSQLPKDRFSAERLKGVDSTLKIQPAKLEDSAVYLCASSFSGGLDEQYFGPGTRLTVT.

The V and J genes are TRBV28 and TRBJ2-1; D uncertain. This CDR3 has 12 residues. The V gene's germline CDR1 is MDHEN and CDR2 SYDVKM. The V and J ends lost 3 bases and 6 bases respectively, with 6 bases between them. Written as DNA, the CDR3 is TGTGCCAGCAGTTTCACATTCAATGAGCAGTTCTTC. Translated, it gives CASSFTFNEQFF.

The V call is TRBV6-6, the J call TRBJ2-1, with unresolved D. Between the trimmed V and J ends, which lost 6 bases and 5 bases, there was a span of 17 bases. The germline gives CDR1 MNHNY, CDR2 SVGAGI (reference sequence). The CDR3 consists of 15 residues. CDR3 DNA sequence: TGTGCCAGCAGCCTTCTTTCACCTAGTCACAATGAGCAGTTCTTC. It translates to CASSLLSPSHNEQFF.

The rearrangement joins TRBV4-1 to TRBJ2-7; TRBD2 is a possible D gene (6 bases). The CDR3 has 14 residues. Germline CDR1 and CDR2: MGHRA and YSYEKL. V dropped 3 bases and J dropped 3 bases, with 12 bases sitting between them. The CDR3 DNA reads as TGCGCCAGCAGCCACACGCAGGAGGGCTACGAGCAGTACTTC. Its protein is CASSHTQEGYEQYF.

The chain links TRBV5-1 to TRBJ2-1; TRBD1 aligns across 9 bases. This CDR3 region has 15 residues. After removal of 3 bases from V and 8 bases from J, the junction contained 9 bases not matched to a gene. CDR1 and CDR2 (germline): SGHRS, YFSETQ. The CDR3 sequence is CASSSGQGLWDEQFF. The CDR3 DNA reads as TGCGCCAGCAGCTCGGGACAGGGACTTTGGGATGAGCAGTTCTTC.

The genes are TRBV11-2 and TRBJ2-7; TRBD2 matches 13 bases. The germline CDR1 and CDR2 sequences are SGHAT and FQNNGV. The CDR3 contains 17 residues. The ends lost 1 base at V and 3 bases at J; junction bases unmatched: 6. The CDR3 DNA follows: TGTGCCAGCAGCTTAGGTCTTTGGACTAGCGGGGGCTACGAGCAGTACTTC. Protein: CASSLGLWTSGGYEQYF.

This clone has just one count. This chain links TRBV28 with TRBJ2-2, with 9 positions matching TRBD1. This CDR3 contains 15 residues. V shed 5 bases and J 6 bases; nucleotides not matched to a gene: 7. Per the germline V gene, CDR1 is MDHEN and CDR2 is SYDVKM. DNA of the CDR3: TGTGCCAGCAGTCTAGGGACAGGGCATTCCGGGGAGCTGTTTTTT. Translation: CASSLGTGHSGELFF.

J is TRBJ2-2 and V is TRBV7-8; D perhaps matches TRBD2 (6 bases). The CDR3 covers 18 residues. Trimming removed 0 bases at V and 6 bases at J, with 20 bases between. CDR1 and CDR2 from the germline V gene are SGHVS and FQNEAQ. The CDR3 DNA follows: TGTGCCAGCAGCTTAGCGATGGTGGGAGGTCAGGTATCCGGGGAGCTGTTTTTT. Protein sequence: CASSLAMVGGQVSGELFF.

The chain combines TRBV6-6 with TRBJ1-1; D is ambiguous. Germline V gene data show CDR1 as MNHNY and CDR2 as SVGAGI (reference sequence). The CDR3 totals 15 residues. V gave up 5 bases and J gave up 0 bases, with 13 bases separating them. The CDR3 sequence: CASSTTGVMNTEAFF. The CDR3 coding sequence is TGTGCCAGCAGTACGACGGGCGTTATGAACACTGAAGCTTTCTTT.

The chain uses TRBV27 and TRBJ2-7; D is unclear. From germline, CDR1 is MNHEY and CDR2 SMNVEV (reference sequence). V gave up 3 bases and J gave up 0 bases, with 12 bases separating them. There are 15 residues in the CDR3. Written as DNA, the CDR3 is TGTGCCAGCAGTTTCGGACGGTCGAGCTCCTACGAGCAGTACTTC. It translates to CASSFGRSSSYEQYF.

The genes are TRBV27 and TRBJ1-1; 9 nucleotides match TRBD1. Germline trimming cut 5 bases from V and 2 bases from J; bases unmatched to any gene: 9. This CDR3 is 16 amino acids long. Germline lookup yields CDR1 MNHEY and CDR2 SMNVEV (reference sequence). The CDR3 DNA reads TGTGCCAGCAGTCCCCTCCGGGACAGGGCAAACACTGAAGCTTTCTTT. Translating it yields CASSPLRDRANTEAFF.

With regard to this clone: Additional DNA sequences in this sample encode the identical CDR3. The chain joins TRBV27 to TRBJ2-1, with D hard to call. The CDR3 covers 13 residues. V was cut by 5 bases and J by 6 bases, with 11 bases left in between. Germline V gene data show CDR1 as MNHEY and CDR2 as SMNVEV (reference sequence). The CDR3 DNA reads TGTGCCAGCAGTCTTAGACAAGGCAATGAGCAGTTCTTC. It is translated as CASSLRQGNEQFF.

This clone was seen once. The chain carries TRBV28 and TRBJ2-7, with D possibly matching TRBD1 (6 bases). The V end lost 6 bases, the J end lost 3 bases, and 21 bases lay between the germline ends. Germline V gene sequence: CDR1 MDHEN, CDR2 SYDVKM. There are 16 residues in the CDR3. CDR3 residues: CASRPSAWGPLYEQYF. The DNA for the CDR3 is TGTGCCAGCAGACCATCTGCATGGGGGCCTCTCTACGAGCAGTACTTC.

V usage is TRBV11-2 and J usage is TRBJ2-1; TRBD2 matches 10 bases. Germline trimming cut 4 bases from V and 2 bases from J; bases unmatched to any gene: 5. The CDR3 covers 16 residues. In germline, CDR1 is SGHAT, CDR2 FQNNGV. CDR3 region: CASSSLLAGAYNEQFF. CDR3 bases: TGTGCCAGCAGCTCCCTCCTAGCGGGGGCCTACAATGAGCAGTTCTTC.

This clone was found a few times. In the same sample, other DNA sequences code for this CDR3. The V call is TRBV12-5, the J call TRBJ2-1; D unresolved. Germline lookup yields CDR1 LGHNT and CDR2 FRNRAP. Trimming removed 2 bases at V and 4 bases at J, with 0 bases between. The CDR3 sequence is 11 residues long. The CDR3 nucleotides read TGTGCTAGTGGTTTGTACAATGAGCAGTTCTTC. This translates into CASGLYNEQFF.

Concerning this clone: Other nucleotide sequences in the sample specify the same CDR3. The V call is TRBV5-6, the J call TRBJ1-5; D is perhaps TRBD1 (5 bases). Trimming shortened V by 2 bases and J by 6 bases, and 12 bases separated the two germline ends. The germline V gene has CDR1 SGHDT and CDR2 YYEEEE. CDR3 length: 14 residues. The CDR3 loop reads CASSLGQGGQPQHF. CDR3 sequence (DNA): TGTGCCAGCAGCTTAGGCCAGGGCGGTCAGCCCCAGCATTTT.

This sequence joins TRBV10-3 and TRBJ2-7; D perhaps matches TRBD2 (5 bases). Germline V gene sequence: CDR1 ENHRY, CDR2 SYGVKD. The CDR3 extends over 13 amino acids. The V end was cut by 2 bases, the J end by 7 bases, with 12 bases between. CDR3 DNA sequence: TGTGCCATCAGTGAGACTAGTCTGGGGGAGCAGTACTTC. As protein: CAISETSLGEQYF.

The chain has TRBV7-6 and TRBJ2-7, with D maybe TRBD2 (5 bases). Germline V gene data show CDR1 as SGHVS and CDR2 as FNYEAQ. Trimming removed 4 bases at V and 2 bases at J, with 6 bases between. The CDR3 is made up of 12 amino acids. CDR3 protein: CASSSGTYEQYF. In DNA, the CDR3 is TGTGCCAGCAGCTCGGGGACCTACGAGCAGTACTTC.

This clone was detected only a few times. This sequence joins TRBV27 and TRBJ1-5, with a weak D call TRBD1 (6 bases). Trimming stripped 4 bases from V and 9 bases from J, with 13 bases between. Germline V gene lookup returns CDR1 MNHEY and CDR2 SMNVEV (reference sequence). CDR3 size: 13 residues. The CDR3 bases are TGTGCCAGCAGTTCTCTCCCCAGGGGGCCCCAGCATTTT. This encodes CASSSLPRGPQHF.

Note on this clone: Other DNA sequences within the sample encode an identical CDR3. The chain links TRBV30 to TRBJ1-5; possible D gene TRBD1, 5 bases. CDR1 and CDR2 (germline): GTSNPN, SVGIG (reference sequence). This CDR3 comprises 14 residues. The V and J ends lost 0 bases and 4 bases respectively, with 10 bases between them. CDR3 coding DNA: TGTGCCTGGAGTGTTAGGGGCTTAAATCAGCCCCAGCATTTT. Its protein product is CAWSVRGLNQPQHF.